A selection of T cell receptor beta chains follows, all from one sample in a study of a mutant IDH1 vaccine in newly diagnosed glioma. The data were produced by immunoSEQ multiplex PCR, yet TCRdb's version contains in-frame clones alone and is incomplete. The sample has around 40,000 clones, roughly 80% seen once. These TCRs are of unknown antigen specificity. Sequencing was performed on PBMCs, taken from a glioma patient whose treatment included an IDH1 peptide vaccine. The receptors derive from a man in his forties or fifties with glioma. CDR3s include the opening cysteine and the closing phenylalanine or tryptophan. D genes are given only for firm matches. The size entry is marked missing in some rows and otherwise reads once, few, many or a size class.

>14|NA|TRBJ2-6|TRBV2|NA
CASMIEEGANVLTF
TGTGCCAGCATGATTGAGGAGGGCGCCAACGTCCTGACTTTC
>14|NA|TRBJ1-5|TRBV12-2|many
CASRLGQEKQPQHF
TGTGCAAGTCGCTTAGGACAGGAAAAACAGCCCCAGCATTTT
>14|NA|TRBJ1-1|TRBV6-5|NA
CASRTRGLNTEAFF
TGTGCCAGCAGAACCAGGGGATTGAACACTGAAGCTTTCTTT
>14|NA|TRBJ1-1|TRBV19|NA
CASSILRSSAEAFF
TGTGCCAGTAGTATCCTTCGGTCGAGCGCTGAAGCTTTCTTT
>15|TRBD2|TRBJ2-3|TRBV10-3|NA
CATVGTSGGGDTQYF
TGTGCCACGGTAGGGACTAGCGGGGGCGGGGATACGCAGTATTTT
>15|NA|TRBJ1-1|TRBV19|NA
CASSSRKAVGTEAFF
TGTGCCAGTAGTTCCCGGAAGGCCGTGGGCACTGAAGCTTTCTTT
>13|TRBD1|TRBJ2-1|TRBV2|NA
CASTPDRANEQFF
TGTGCCAGCACCCCGGACAGGGCCAATGAGCAGTTCTTC
>15|TRBD1|TRBJ1-1|TRBV30|NA
CAWSVPTGFITEAFF
TGTGCCTGGAGTGTTCCGACAGGGTTCATCACTGAAGCTTTCTTT
>16|TRBD2|TRBJ2-1|TRBV4-1|NA
CASSLGGSGGHNEQFF
TGCGCCAGCAGCCTCGGGGGTAGCGGGGGCCACAATGAGCAGTTCTTC
>13|NA|TRBJ1-1|TRBV19|few
CASSILTGTEAFF
TGTGCCAGTAGTATATTGACCGGCACTGAAGCTTTCTTT
>14|TRBD1|TRBJ1-2|TRBV15|NA
CATSRGGQNYGYTF
TGTGCCACCAGCAGAGGGGGACAGAACTATGGCTACACCTTC
>12|NA|TRBJ2-1|TRBV9|NA
CASSVSWNEQFF
TGTGCCAGCAGCGTCTCCTGGAATGAGCAGTTCTTC
>16|NA|TRBJ1-1|TRBV5-8|NA
CASSSLVGLSETEAFF
TGTGCCAGCAGCTCACTGGTGGGACTCTCGGAGACTGAAGCTTTCTTT
>14|NA|TRBJ1-5|TRBV6-1|NA
CASSETGSLQPQHF
TGTGCCAGCAGCGAAACAGGGTCTTTGCAGCCCCAGCATTTT
>11|NA|TRBJ1-2|TRBV30|NA
CAWTELGGYTF
TGTGCCTGGACAGAGTTGGGTGGCTACACCTTC
>13|NA|TRBJ1-5|TRBV19|NA
CASTGTGNQPQHF
TGTGCCAGTACCGGGACGGGCAATCAGCCCCAGCATTTT
>14|TRBD1|TRBJ1-1|TRBV4-1|few
CASSRGQMNTEAFF
TGCGCCAGCAGCCGGGGACAGATGAACACTGAAGCTTTCTTT
>13|TRBD2|TRBJ2-4|TRBV6-6|NA
CASSYGEGQDQYF
TGTGCCAGCAGTTACGGGGAGGGGCAAGATCAGTACTTC
>13|NA|TRBJ2-2|TRBV7-9|once
CASSSGGTGELFF
TGTGCCAGCAGCTCGGGTGGAACCGGGGAGCTGTTTTTT
>14|TRBD1|TRBJ2-7|TRBV9|NA
CASSVRTGTYEQYF
TGTGCCAGCAGCGTACGGACAGGGACCTACGAGCAGTACTTC